The 6 T cell receptor beta chains below come from one sample, sequenced in a study of beta chain features in type 1 diabetes. Overall study findings and caveats: The study found moderately but significantly shorter TCRB CDR3s in all four CD4+ subsets of Type 1 diabetes patients.

Sequenced material consisted of expressed TCRB transcripts (all of the isolated RNA was reverse transcribed). TCRdb keeps only in-frame clones here, not all; method: immunoSEQ multiplex PCR. The table includes hundreds of thousands of clones, roughly 11% detected once. For these receptors, no antigen is known. Sequencing input: naive CD4+ T cells from blood. The origin of the receptors is a man in his thirties or forties with type 1 diabetes.

This clone was recorded a few times. The chain links TRBV29-1 to TRBJ1-3; 9 bases line up with TRBD1. CDR1 SQVTM and CDR2 ANQGSEA come from the germline V gene. The CDR3 loop spans 16 amino acids. The ends lost 5 bases at V and 0 bases at J; junction bases unmatched: 8. CDR3 protein: CSVTRGTGLSGNTIYF. The CDR3 region has the DNA TGCAGCGTTACCCGTGGGACAGGGCTCTCTGGAAACACCATATATTTT.

A word on this clone: The same CDR3 arises from other DNA sequences in this sample as well. This chain uses TRBV5-4 with TRBJ2-3, with 11 bases lining up with TRBD2. Germline V gene data show CDR1 as SGHNT and CDR2 as YYREEE (reference sequence). The CDR3 length is 15 residues. The V and J ends lost 0 bases and 3 bases, in that order; junction bases with no gene match: 0. The CDR3 DNA reads TGTGCCAGCAGCTTGGGACTAGCGGGGACAGATACGCAGTATTTT. Translating it yields CASSLGLAGTDTQYF.

CDR3 protein: CSVDRGNEKLFF. The DNA of the CDR3 is TGCAGCGTCGACAGGGGGAATGAAAAACTGTTTTTT. The chain uses TRBV29-1 and TRBJ1-4; 9 nucleotides match TRBD1. Germline V gene lookup returns CDR1 SQVTM and CDR2 ANQGSEA. Unmatched junction bases numbered 1, after V lost 6 bases and J lost 5 bases. CDR3 size: 12 residues.

This chain connects TRBV30 to TRBJ2-3, with TRBD1 as a possible D gene (6 bases). Looked up from germline, CDR1 is GTSNPN and CDR2 is SVGIG (reference sequence). This CDR3 region has 12 residues. Trimming removed 7 bases at V and 4 bases at J, with 12 bases between. The CDR3 sequence is CASQGRADTQYF. In nucleotides, the CDR3 is TGTGCCTCACAGGGTCGGGCAGATACGCAGTATTTT.

The chain links TRBV18 to TRBJ2-7; 8 positions agree with TRBD1. The germline gives CDR1 KGHSH, CDR2 LQKENI. The length of the CDR3 is 14 residues. Trimming took 4 bases from V and 1 from J; bases not matched to a gene: 3. This chain's CDR3 is CASSLGQASYEQYF. In DNA, the CDR3 is TGTGCCAGCTCACTGGGACAGGCGTCCTACGAGCAGTACTTC. Drawing the rest from reference TRBV18 and TRBJ2-7, the complete variable domain is NAGVMQNPRHLVRRRGQEARLRCSPMKGHSHVYWYRQLPEEGLKFMVYLQKENIIDESGMPKERFSAEFPKEGPSILRIQQVVRGDSAAYFCASSLGQASYEQYFGPGTRLTVT.

The rearrangement joins TRBV18 to TRBJ1-1; D is unresolved. The CDR3 runs to 16 residues. Germline lookup yields CDR1 KGHSH and CDR2 LQKENI. The ends were cut back, 3 bases at V and 5 bases at J, with 19 bases in the middle. The CDR3 sequence: CASSPSIRGTLTEAFF. The CDR3 coding sequence is TGTGCCAGCTCACCGTCGATCCGGGGAACATTGACTGAAGCTTTCTTT.